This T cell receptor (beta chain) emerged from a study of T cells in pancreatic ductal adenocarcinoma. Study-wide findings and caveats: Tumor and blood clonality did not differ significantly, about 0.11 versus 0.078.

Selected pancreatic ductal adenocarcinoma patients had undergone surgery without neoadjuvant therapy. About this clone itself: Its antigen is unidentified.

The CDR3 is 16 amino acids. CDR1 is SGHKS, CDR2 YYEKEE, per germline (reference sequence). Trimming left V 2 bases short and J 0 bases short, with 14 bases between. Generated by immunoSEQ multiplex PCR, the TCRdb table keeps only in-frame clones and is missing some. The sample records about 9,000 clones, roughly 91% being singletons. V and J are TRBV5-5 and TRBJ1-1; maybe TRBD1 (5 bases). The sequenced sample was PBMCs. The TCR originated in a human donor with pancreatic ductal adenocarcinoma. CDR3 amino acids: CASSFRDWSLNTEAFF. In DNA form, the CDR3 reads TGTGCCAGCAGCTTTCGGGACTGGTCTCTGAACACTGAAGCTTTCTTT.